A single sample is the source of the 23 T cell receptor beta chains below, sequenced in a study of control samples from healthy donors and cancer patients. TCRdb's table, derived via immunoSEQ multiplex PCR, lists solely in-frame clones and lacks some. The data show more than 100,000 clones, approximately 90% seen once. The specimen was blood. These receptors all come from a man aged 18 to 35 in good health.

This chain connects TRBV7-6 to TRBJ1-3, with D unclear. Per germline, CDR1 SGHVS and CDR2 FNYEAQ. This CDR3 has 16 residues. The V end lost 1 base, the J end lost 0 bases, and 10 bases lay between the germline ends. In DNA form, the CDR3 reads TGTGCCAGCAGCTTAGAGTATGGCTTCTCTGGAAACACCATATATTTT. It codes for CASSLEYGFSGNTIYF.

This chain joins TRBV6-5 and TRBJ1-1; 7 bases align to TRBD1. There are 15 residues in the CDR3. V lost 8 bases, J lost 0 bases, and 9 bases stayed unmatched. Germline loops: CDR1 MNHEY, CDR2 SVGAGI. In DNA form, the CDR3 reads TGTGCCAGCGGATTACAGGGGTACATGAACACTGAAGCTTTCTTT. Encoded protein: CASGLQGYMNTEAFF.

J is TRBJ2-7 and V is TRBV30; D is undetermined. The germline V and J ends were trimmed by 2 bases and 7 bases, with 12 bases remaining between them. Germline V gene sequence: CDR1 GTSNPN, CDR2 SVGIG (reference sequence). The CDR3 has 12 residues. The CDR3 protein is CAWSTGRLEQYF. DNA of the CDR3: TGTGCCTGGAGTACGGGCCGGCTGGAGCAGTACTTC. Full variable domain (rest looked up from reference TRBV30 and TRBJ2-7): SQTIHQWPATLVQPVGSPLSLECTVEGTSNPNLYWYRQAAGRGLQLLFYSVGIGQISSEVPQNLSASRPQDRQFILSSKKLLLSDSGFYLCAWSTGRLEQYFGPGTRLTVT.

The V call is TRBV5-6, the J call TRBJ1-2; TRBD1 matches at 7 bases. The V gene end was trimmed by 5 bases and the J gene end by 6 bases; junction bases not matched to a gene: 13. Germline CDR1 is SGHDT and CDR2 is YYEEEE. This CDR3 is 15 amino acids long. The CDR3 sequence: CASREYGDRLNGYTF. The CDR3 nucleotides are TGTGCCAGCAGGGAGTACGGGGACAGATTGAATGGCTACACCTTC.

The V and J genes are TRBV5-6 and TRBJ2-5; TRBD2 matches at 14 bases. The CDR3 is 18 amino acids. V shed 2 bases, J shed 0 bases, and the junction held 6 bases outside the gene matches. Germline V CDR1 and CDR2: SGHDT, YYEEEE. CDR3: CASSFGTSGGRYQETQYF. The CDR3 coding sequence is TGTGCCAGCAGCTTCGGGACTAGCGGGGGCCGGTACCAAGAGACCCAGTACTTC.

This sequence joins TRBV11-2 and TRBJ2-7, with D possibly matching TRBD2 (6 bases). V was trimmed by 5 bases and J by 6 bases, leaving 14 bases between them. The germline V gene encodes CDR1 SGHAT and CDR2 FQNNGV. CDR3 length: 13 residues. The CDR3 loop is CASSLTSVVEQYF. CDR3 nucleotide sequence: TGTGCCAGCAGCCTGACTAGTGTGGTCGAGCAGTACTTC.

The V and J genes are TRBV3-1 (or the pseudogene TRBV3-2) and TRBJ1-3; 8 bases align to TRBD1. The junction had 5 bases not matched to a gene; V was cut back by 10 bases and J by 0 bases. Germline CDR1 LGHDT, CDR2 YNNKEL (reference sequence). CDR3 length: 14 amino acids. This CDR3 reads CATRQGSSGNTIYF. DNA of the CDR3: TGTGCCACACGACAGGGGAGCTCTGGAAACACCATATATTTT.

V usage is TRBV7-9 and J usage is TRBJ2-3, with 8 positions matching TRBD2. Germline CDR1 and CDR2: SEHNR and FQNEAQ (reference sequence). This CDR3 has 14 residues. J was trimmed by 4 bases and V by 5 bases; bases with no gene match: 5. The CDR3 nucleotides are TGTGCCAGCAGCGACCGGGGGGGCGCAGATACGCAGTATTTT. Translating gives CASSDRGGADTQYF.

V is TRBV2 and J is TRBJ2-5, with 7 bases lining up with TRBD2. This CDR3 has 14 amino acids. The V and J ends lost 6 bases and 4 bases, in that order; junction bases with no gene match: 8. The germline V gene has CDR1 SNHLY and CDR2 FYNNEI. CDR3: CASRERLASETQYF. The CDR3 bases are TGTGCCAGCAGGGAGCGACTAGCTTCAGAGACCCAGTACTTC.

The rearrangement joins TRBV18 to TRBJ2-1, with 9 bases lining up with TRBD2. CDR3 length equals 16 residues. Per the germline V gene, CDR1 is KGHSH and CDR2 is LQKENI. The V and J ends lost 6 bases and 3 bases, in that order; junction bases with no gene match: 9. CDR3 bases: TGTGCCAGCTCCTCAGGGCTAGCGGGGATCTACAATGAGCAGTTCTTC. It codes for CASSSGLAGIYNEQFF. Filled out from reference TRBV18 and TRBJ2-1, the complete variable domain reads NAGVMQNPRHLVRRRGQEARLRCSPMKGHSHVYWYRQLPEEGLKFMVYLQKENIIDESGMPKERFSAEFPKEGPSILRIQQVVRGDSAAYFCASSSGLAGIYNEQFFGPGTRLTVL.

The chain is built from TRBV7-2 and TRBJ1-2, with 8 bases lining up with TRBD1. V dropped 2 bases and J dropped 4; count of bases not matched to a gene: 9. CDR1 is SGHTA and CDR2 is FQGNSA in the germline V gene. CDR3 size: 16 residues. As DNA, the CDR3 is TGTGCCAGCAGCTTAAATCTACAGGGGGTACCCTATGGCTACACCTTC. Its translation is CASSLNLQGVPYGYTF.

This sequence joins TRBV2 and TRBJ2-2; D unresolved. V dropped 5 bases and J dropped 7 bases, with 14 bases sitting between them. CDR3 length: 14 amino acids. Germline-derived CDR1 and CDR2 are SNHLY and FYNNEI. The CDR3 bases are TGTGCCAGCAGTTTGGAGACGACGGGCGGGGAGCTGTTTTTT. Amino acid sequence: CASSLETTGGELFF.

The V gene is TRBV18, the J gene TRBJ2-7; possible D gene TRBD2, 7 bases. The germline CDR1 and CDR2 sequences are KGHSH and LQKENI. This CDR3 is built from 15 residues. Trimming took off 0 bases at V and 4 bases at J, with 13 bases between the two ends. In nucleotides, the CDR3 is TGTGCCAGCTCACCACCGGGGGGGCCGGGGTACGAGCAGTACTTC. Amino acids: CASSPPGGPGYEQYF.

This clone has only a few counts. The chain links TRBV3-1 (or the pseudogene TRBV3-2) to TRBJ2-2; TRBD1 matches at 7 bases. The CDR3 runs to 15 residues. Germline values: CDR1 LGHDT, CDR2 YNNKEL (reference sequence). The ends lost 2 bases at V and 7 bases at J; junction bases unmatched: 7. The CDR3 sequence is CASSQKTGFVGELFF. DNA of the CDR3: TGTGCCAGCAGCCAAAAGACAGGGTTCGTCGGGGAGCTGTTTTTT.

The gene calls are TRBV6-5 and TRBJ1-1; D unresolved. CDR3 length equals 14 residues. V lost 0 bases and J lost 4, with 9 bases in between. Germline CDR1 is MNHEY and CDR2 is SVGAGI. The CDR3 nucleotides read TGTGCCAGCAGTTACTCGATTGGTAGCACTGAAGCTTTCTTT. Protein product: CASSYSIGSTEAFF.

In its sample, this clone was seen a few times. The chain is built from TRBV30 and TRBJ1-6; the D gene is possibly TRBD1 (6 bases). From germline, CDR1 is GTSNPN and CDR2 SVGIG (reference sequence). This CDR3 has 14 residues. Trimming shortened V by 7 bases and J by 6 bases, and 16 bases separated the two germline ends. CDR3 residues: CASQTGTINSPLHF. The CDR3 DNA reads as TGTGCCTCCCAGACCGGGACAATTAATTCACCCCTCCACTTT.

The chain has TRBV27 and TRBJ2-2; perhaps TRBD1 as D (6 bases). There are 15 residues in the CDR3. The germline V gene encodes CDR1 MNHEY and CDR2 SMNVEV (reference sequence). Trimming shortened V by 1 base and J by 2 bases, and 8 bases separated the two germline ends. In DNA form, the CDR3 reads TGTGCCAGCAGTTTATACAGGGAAAACACCGGGGAGCTGTTTTTT. Its translation: CASSLYRENTGELFF.

The rearrangement links TRBV3-1 (or the pseudogene TRBV3-2) to TRBJ2-5, with D uncertain. This CDR3 contains 11 residues. V was cut by 5 bases and J by 5 bases, with 6 bases left in between. Germline CDR1 LGHDT, CDR2 YNNKEL (reference sequence). The CDR3 bases are TGTGCCAGCAGCATTGGGGAGACCCAGTACTTC. As protein: CASSIGETQYF.

This clone occurred once. J is TRBJ2-7 and V is TRBV7-8; D not certain. The CDR3 runs to 12 residues. The germline V gene has CDR1 SGHVS and CDR2 FQNEAQ. Trimming removed 0 bases at V and 6 bases at J, with 6 bases between. CDR3 nucleotides: TGTGCCAGCAGCTTAGCGGGCTCCGAGCAGTACTTC. Its translation: CASSLAGSEQYF.

Regarding this clone: This sample also contains other DNA sequences that code for the same CDR3. This sequence joins TRBV30 and TRBJ1-6; 7 nucleotides line up with TRBD1. CDR3 length: 15 amino acids. CDR1 GTSNPN and CDR2 SVGIG come from the germline V gene (reference sequence). Trimming at V came to 3 bases and at J to 10 bases, leaving 12 bases not matched to a gene. CDR3 in amino acids: CAWRLQGLTTSPLHF. CDR3 DNA sequence: TGTGCCTGGAGGTTACAGGGGCTGACCACCTCACCCCTCCACTTT. Variable domain in full (rest from reference TRBV30 and TRBJ1-6): SQTIHQWPATLVQPVGSPLSLECTVEGTSNPNLYWYRQAAGRGLQLLFYSVGIGQISSEVPQNLSASRPQDRQFILSSKKLLLSDSGFYLCAWRLQGLTTSPLHFGNGTRLTVT.

This chain uses TRBV5-1 with TRBJ2-2; D not resolved. Germline V gives CDR1 SGHRS, CDR2 YFSETQ. The CDR3 spans 15 residues. V lost 0 bases and J lost 3, with 9 bases in between. In DNA, the CDR3 is TGCGCCAGCAGCTTGGGTTACAGAGACACCGGGGAGCTGTTTTTT. Amino acids: CASSLGYRDTGELFF.

V usage is TRBV30 and J usage is TRBJ1-1; no clear D. The CDR3 totals 13 residues. Germline lookup yields CDR1 GTSNPN and CDR2 SVGIG (reference sequence). Trimming cost V 0 bases and J 5 bases, with 10 bases left between them. The CDR3 protein is CAWSVHGGTEAFF. The CDR3 bases are TGTGCCTGGAGTGTGCACGGAGGGACTGAAGCTTTCTTT.

This clone was observed a few times. The CDR3 reads CASSRENPGQGFMEQYF. The CDR3 DNA reads as TGTGCCAGCAGTAGAGAGAACCCGGGACAGGGGTTTATGGAGCAGTACTTC. This chain connects TRBV2 to TRBJ2-7, with 10 bases matching TRBD1. Germline-derived CDR1 and CDR2 are SNHLY and FYNNEI. The ends lost 5 bases at V and 7 bases at J; junction bases unmatched: 17. CDR3 size: 17 residues.